This T cell receptor beta chain was observed in a study of neurological immune-mediated disorders. This clonotype was counted many times. Its cognate antigen is unknown. From 15-18 subjects, over 180 million TCR-beta sequences were obtained in each sequencing run. Each CDR3 protein gets one entry after TCRdb re-called the 5' RACE reads with MiXCR. The table records more than 25,000 distinct CDR3 sequences, about 15% of them present only once. Findings and limits, study-wide: The study found no CDR3 amino acid sequences shared by expanded clones across subjects, suggesting private repertoires in all groups. Patients with HTLV-1-associated myelopathy showed the most TCR clonal expansion. Those with multiple sclerosis showed the least, falling below healthy controls.

Time point in this sample: technical triplicate 3. The sorted libraries involved the use of about 930,000 CD4+ or CD8+ T cells. Trimming pared 0 bases from V and 5 bases from J, leaving 8 bases between. The germline V gene has CDR1 SGHTA and CDR2 FQGTGA. This CDR3 spans 14 amino acids. V and J are TRBV7-3 and TRBJ2-1; perhaps TRBD2 as D (6 bases). This sequence originates from a female donor with HTLV-1-associated myelopathy (HAM/TSP). The sample was CD4+ T cells from blood. The CDR3 loop reads CASSLTAGNNEQFF. The CDR3 DNA is TGTGCCAGCAGCTTAACGGCGGGGAACAATGAGCAGTTCTTC.